Below, 22 T cell receptor beta chains from the same sample are listed, as sequenced in a study of blood T cell repertoires in COVID-19. Generated by immunoSEQ multiplex PCR, the TCRdb table keeps only in-frame clones and is missing some. Of 250,000 to 350,000 clones listed, about 89% are singletons. Material: peripheral blood. These receptors were taken from a woman aged 60 to 75 with acute or convalescent COVID-19.

V and J are TRBV11-3 and TRBJ2-3; 8 nucleotides agree with TRBD2. Looked up from germline, CDR1 is SGHNT and CDR2 is YENEEA. Trimming removed 6 bases from V and 1 base from J; junction bases left unmatched: 6. The CDR3 has 15 amino acids. CDR3 sequence: CASSQTSERTDTQYF. As DNA, the CDR3 is TGTGCCAGCAGTCAGACTAGCGAGCGCACAGATACGCAGTATTTT.

This chain uses TRBV6-5 with TRBJ2-3; no definite D call. In germline, CDR1 is MNHEY, CDR2 SVGAGI. The V end lost 6 bases, the J end lost 2 bases, and 6 bases lay between the germline ends. CDR3 size: 12 residues. CDR3 sequence reads: CASRENTDTQYF. CDR3 DNA: TGTGCCAGCAGAGAGAACACAGATACGCAGTATTTT.

V and J are TRBV5-1 and TRBJ1-1; 10 bases match TRBD1. Germline CDR1 and CDR2: SGHRS and YFSETQ. With 4 bases clipped from V and 0 bases from J, the junction kept 9 bases outside the gene matches. The CDR3 spans 17 residues. This CDR3 reads CASSPSGTGAMNTEAFF. Written as DNA, the CDR3 is TGCGCCAGCAGCCCCTCCGGGACAGGGGCCATGAACACTGAAGCTTTCTTT.

The V gene is TRBV28, the J gene TRBJ2-7, with 8 bases fitting TRBD1. After removal of 3 bases from V and 1 base from J, the junction contained 8 bases not matched to a gene. The CDR3 covers 16 residues. Looked up from germline, CDR1 is MDHEN and CDR2 is SYDVKM. For the CDR3, the DNA is TGTGCCAGCAGTTTCTTGGTCAGGGGGCGTTCCTACGAGCAGTACTTC. Encoded protein: CASSFLVRGRSYEQYF.

CDR3 DNA sequence: TGTGCCAGCAGTCCCGGGACAGGGTCTCAAAAACTGTTTTTT. This codes for CASSPGTGSQKLFF. The rearrangement links TRBV7-3 to TRBJ1-4; the match to TRBD1 covers 9 bases. The germline gives CDR1 SGHTA, CDR2 FQGTGA. This CDR3 contains 14 residues. J gave up 9 bases and V 6 bases, and 8 bases lay outside the gene matches.

In its sample, this clone was seen once. This chain connects TRBV18 to TRBJ1-1; TRBD1 might be the D (6 bases). Germline assignment: CDR1 KGHSH and CDR2 LQKENI. CDR3 size: 14 residues. Trimming shortened V by 1 base and J by 6 bases, and 12 bases separated the two germline ends. The CDR3 coding sequence is TGTGCCAGCTCACCACGGGACAAGACCCCTGAAGCTTTCTTT. This sequence encodes CASSPRDKTPEAFF.

J is TRBJ2-7 and V is TRBV30; TRBD1 matches 9 bases. This CDR3 has 16 amino acids. Unmatched junction bases numbered 8, after V lost 0 bases and J lost 2 bases. Looked up from germline, CDR1 is GTSNPN and CDR2 is SVGIG (reference sequence). The CDR3 region has the DNA TGTGCCTGGAGTGTAGGTATTGGGACAGGGACCTACGAGCAGTACTTC. Translation gives CAWSVGIGTGTYEQYF.

This clone occurred a few times. This chain uses TRBV4-1 with TRBJ2-1, with a possible D match to TRBD2 (5 bases). The CDR3 is made up of 14 amino acids. Germline-derived CDR1 and CDR2 are MGHRA and YSYEKL. The ends were cut back, 7 bases at V and 7 bases at J, with 17 bases in the middle. The CDR3 bases are TGCGCCAGCATAGCCCCGGGAAGTAGGAATGAGCAGTTCTTC. This sequence encodes CASIAPGSRNEQFF.

This sequence joins TRBV11-3 and TRBJ2-2; D not certain. The CDR3 spans 14 residues. V was shortened by 1 base and J by 7 bases, with 10 bases between the two germline ends. Germline lookup yields CDR1 SGHNT and CDR2 YENEEA. The CDR3 loop is CASSLGSTFGELFF. Here the CDR3 DNA reads TGTGCCAGCAGCTTAGGGTCTACTTTCGGGGAGCTGTTTTTT. The whole variable domain, remainder taken from reference TRBV11-3 and TRBJ2-2, is EAGVVQSPRYKIIEKKQPVAFWCNPISGHNTLYWYLQNLGQGPELLIRYENEEAVDDSQLPKDRFSAERLKGVDSTLKIQPAELGDSAVYLCASSLGSTFGELFFGEGSRLTVL.

This clone turned up a few times. This chain joins TRBV7-9 and TRBJ2-1, with 8 bases matching TRBD1. Trimming at V came to 5 bases and at J to 10 bases, leaving 13 bases not matched to a gene. The CDR3 is 15 residues long. The germline V gene has CDR1 SEHNR and CDR2 FQNEAQ (reference sequence). CDR3 DNA: TGTGCCAGCAGCCAGAGTAAAACAGGGGGGAGCGAGCAGTTCTTC. As protein: CASSQSKTGGSEQFF.

The CDR3 region is CASSPLGGSNSPLHF. CDR3 in DNA: TGCGCCAGCAGCCCCCTTGGGGGCTCGAATTCACCCCTCCACTTT. The chain employs TRBV5-1 and TRBJ1-6; D is perhaps TRBD1 (6 bases). The CDR3 length is 15 residues. Between the trimmed V and J ends, which lost 4 bases and 7 bases, there was a span of 15 bases. CDR1 is SGHRS and CDR2 is YFSETQ in the germline V gene.

The CDR3 reads CSVEDLPGAGDEQFF. DNA for the CDR3: TGCAGCGTTGAAGATCTTCCGGGAGCGGGCGATGAGCAGTTCTTC. The chain combines TRBV29-1 with TRBJ2-1; a weak D match, TRBD2 (6 bases). Trimming cost V 0 bases and J 8 bases, with 17 bases left between them. This CDR3 region has 15 residues. Germline values: CDR1 SQVTM, CDR2 ANQGSEA.

The table lists this clone with a count of one. The chain recombines TRBV7-3 with TRBJ2-7, with 9 bases matching TRBD1. The CDR3 totals 15 residues. V was clipped by 2 bases and J by 5 bases; unmatched bases: 7. Germline CDR1 is SGHTA and CDR2 is FQGTGA. The CDR3 bases are TGTGCCAGCAGCTTAGTCTGGACAGGGGCGCACGAGCAGTACTTC. Its protein product is CASSLVWTGAHEQYF.

The chain uses TRBV6-5 and TRBJ2-7; tentative D call: TRBD2 (6 bases). This CDR3 has 14 residues. Trimming took 2 bases from V and 5 from J, leaving 13 bases between them. Looked up from germline, CDR1 is MNHEY and CDR2 is SVGAGI. The CDR3 sequence: CASSYRAGRHEQYF. The CDR3 nucleotides are TGTGCCAGCAGTTACAGGGCGGGAAGACACGAGCAGTACTTC.

The chain joins TRBV19 to TRBJ1-5; TRBD1 matches at 7 bases. V lost 8 bases and J lost 7; bases outside the gene matches: 8. This CDR3 has 13 residues. In germline, CDR1 is LNHDA, CDR2 SQIVND (reference sequence). The CDR3 nucleotides read TGTGCCAGTTCCGACAGGGCACAACAGCCCCAGCATTTT. Translating gives CASSDRAQQPQHF.

The chain has TRBV5-8 and TRBJ1-2, with D perhaps matching TRBD1 (5 bases). V was shortened by 0 bases and J by 1 base, with 10 bases between the two germline ends. The germline V gene has CDR1 SGHTS and CDR2 YDEGEE. The CDR3 has 15 amino acids. The CDR3 DNA reads TGTGCCAGCAGCTTGGTATCGGGACTTAACTATGGCTACACCTTC. It codes for CASSLVSGLNYGYTF.

This chain uses TRBV28 with TRBJ1-5; TRBD1 matches at 10 bases. Unmatched junction bases numbered 4, after V lost 3 bases and J lost 5 bases. Germline V gene sequence: CDR1 MDHEN, CDR2 SYDVKM. This CDR3 has 15 residues. Here the CDR3 reads CASSFWTGGYQPQHF. CDR3 sequence (DNA): TGTGCCAGCAGTTTCTGGACAGGGGGGTATCAGCCCCAGCATTTT.

The chain uses TRBV19 and TRBJ2-1; 14 bases fit TRBD2. J was trimmed by 0 bases and V by 6 bases; bases with no gene match: 7. The CDR3 sequence is 18 residues long. CDR1 LNHDA and CDR2 SQIVND come from the germline V gene (reference sequence). The CDR3 loop is CASSTGTSGSRSYNEQFF. In nucleotides, the CDR3 is TGTGCCAGTAGCACCGGGACTAGCGGGAGCCGCTCCTACAATGAGCAGTTCTTC.

The J gene is TRBJ2-5, the V gene TRBV5-1; D possibly corresponds to TRBD1 (6 bases). Germline V gene lookup returns CDR1 SGHRS and CDR2 YFSETQ. This CDR3 is built from 13 residues. Trimming stripped 2 bases from V and 2 bases from J, with 7 bases between. CDR3 in DNA: TGCGCCAGCAGCTTTACAGGGCAAGAGACCCAGTACTTC. Protein product: CASSFTGQETQYF.

On this clone itself: A junction end diverges from the germline sequence, so it may reflect a read error. J is TRBJ1-2 and V is TRBV28, with TRBD1 matching over 8 bases. Germline CDR1 is MDHEN and CDR2 is SYDVKM. CDR3 length: 12 residues. The DNA for the CDR3 is TGTGCCAGCAGCCAAGACAGGGGCCACACCTACTTC. Encoded protein: CASSQDRGHTYF.

The CDR3 nucleotides read TGTGCCAGCAGCACAGGCGCCTACGAGCAGTACTTC. Translation: CASSTGAYEQYF. The V call is TRBV27, the J call TRBJ2-7, with D maybe TRBD1 (5 bases). Trimming removed 6 bases at V and 2 bases at J, with 8 bases between. CDR1 is MNHEY and CDR2 is SMNVEV in the germline V gene (reference sequence). This CDR3 has 12 amino acids.

V usage is TRBV3-1 (or the pseudogene TRBV3-2) and J usage is TRBJ2-2; the D is unclear. Germline V gives CDR1 LGHDT, CDR2 YNNKEL (reference sequence). This CDR3 has 14 amino acids. The V end was cut by 4 bases, the J end by 4 bases, with 10 bases between. Written as DNA, the CDR3 is TGTGCCAGCAGCCGTGACACTCTCACCGGGGAGCTGTTTTTT. Translating gives CASSRDTLTGELFF.